This T cell receptor beta chain emerged from a study of T cell responses to AZD1222 COVID-19 vaccine. CDR3 length: 12 residues. Germline CDR1 reads ENHRY; CDR2 reads SYGVKD. V was clipped by 3 bases and J by 9 bases, with 9 bases between them. The assay was immunoSEQ multiplex PCR, and TCRdb's table has in-frame clones only and misses some. In the table there are 120,000 to 150,000 clones, under 95% of which are singletons. The source is an adult in good health. The input for sequencing was peripheral blood, taken on day 0 of MenACWY control vaccination. The V and J genes are TRBV10-3 and TRBJ1-5, with D possibly matching TRBD1 (5 bases). The CDR3 nucleotides read TGTGCCATCAGTGACCCCGGGGGGCCCCAGCATTTT. This sequence encodes CAISDPGGPQHF.